One and the same sample provided the 21 T cell receptor beta chains below, sequenced in a study of blood T cell repertoires in COVID-19. The table came from immunoSEQ multiplex PCR; TCRdb's copy has only in-frame clones and leaves some out. Of roughly 410,000 clones listed, 87% were seen once; the top ten hold roughly 2.1%. Sequenced material: peripheral blood. The receptor source for this set is a woman aged 60 to 75 with COVID-19, enrolled during active disease.

This chain joins TRBV5-1 and TRBJ2-5; D is possibly TRBD2 (6 bases). Germline V CDR1 and CDR2: SGHRS, YFSETQ. Trimming took off 1 base at V and 4 bases at J, with 17 bases between the two ends. This CDR3 is 16 amino acids long. The chain's CDR3 is CASSLYRVGGTETQYF. The CDR3 DNA reads TGCGCCAGCAGCTTGTACCGGGTGGGGGGAACAGAGACCCAGTACTTC. Full variable domain (missing parts from reference TRBV5-1 and TRBJ2-5): KAGVTQTPRYLIKTRGQQVTLSCSPISGHRSVSWYQQTPGQGLQFLFEYFSETQRNKGNFPGRFSGRQFSNSRSEMNVSTLELGDSALYLCASSLYRVGGTETQYFGPGTRLLVL.

By its share, this clone is medium-sized. This chain uses TRBV19 with TRBJ2-7, with TRBD1 matching 7 bases. CDR3 size: 14 residues. CDR1 is LNHDA, CDR2 SQIVND, per germline (reference sequence). The V gene end was trimmed by 0 bases and the J gene end by 7 bases; junction bases not matched to a gene: 6. CDR3 DNA sequence: TGTGCCAGTAGTATAGAAACAGGGGCAGGGGAGCAGTACTTC. It encodes CASSIETGAGEQYF.

This chain links TRBV2 with TRBJ1-4; D unclear. This CDR3 comprises 12 residues. Germline-derived CDR1 and CDR2 are SNHLY and FYNNEI. V lost 6 bases to trimming and J lost 13 bases, with 15 bases between them. The CDR3 is CASSAPVRGLFF. The CDR3 region has the DNA TGTGCCAGCAGCGCCCCGGTGCGAGGACTGTTTTTT.

The genes are TRBV3-1 (or the pseudogene TRBV3-2) and TRBJ1-1; D is uncertain. The germline V gene has CDR1 LGHDT and CDR2 YNNKEL (reference sequence). V dropped 2 bases and J dropped 4 bases, with 17 bases sitting between them. The CDR3 runs to 16 residues. The CDR3 nucleotides are TGTGCCAGCAGCCAAAGAGGAACGGCCCCGAGCACTGAAGCTTTCTTT. Translated, it gives CASSQRGTAPSTEAFF.

The chain combines TRBV7-3 with TRBJ1-2; D is undetermined. Per germline, CDR1 SGHTA and CDR2 FQGTGA. The V end lost 0 bases, the J end lost 8 bases, and 7 bases lay between the germline ends. CDR3 length: 12 amino acids. The CDR3 sequence: CASSLTGRGYTF. The DNA for the CDR3 is TGTGCCAGCAGCTTAACTGGGCGCGGCTACACCTTC.

V and J are TRBV3-1 (or the pseudogene TRBV3-2) and TRBJ2-3; D is ambiguous. Trimming shortened V by 6 bases and J by 1 base, and 5 bases separated the two germline ends. Per the germline V gene, CDR1 is LGHDT and CDR2 is YNNKEL (reference sequence). CDR3 length: 12 amino acids. CDR3 protein: CASRSGTDTQYF. DNA for the CDR3: TGTGCCAGCAGGTCGGGCACAGATACGCAGTATTTT.

The V call is TRBV28, the J call TRBJ1-4; tentatively, D is TRBD1 (5 bases). This CDR3 comprises 15 residues. V gave up 3 bases and J gave up 3 bases, with 11 bases separating them. The germline gives CDR1 MDHEN, CDR2 SYDVKM. The CDR3 loop reads CASSFPGGANEKLFF. The CDR3 coding sequence is TGTGCCAGCAGTTTTCCCGGGGGAGCTAATGAAAAACTGTTTTTT. The full variable domain, its missing parts supplied by reference TRBV28 and TRBJ1-4, is DVKVTQSSRYLVKRTGEKVFLECVQDMDHENMFWYRQDPGLGLRLIYFSYDVKMKEKGDIPEGYSVSREKKERFSLILESASTNQTSMYLCASSFPGGANEKLFFGSGTQLSVL.

The chain carries TRBV14 and TRBJ1-1; D may be TRBD1 (6 bases). CDR1 is SGHDN, CDR2 FVKESK, per germline. This CDR3 spans 16 amino acids. V lost 0 bases, J lost 0 bases, and 11 bases lay in between. CDR3 sequence reads: CASSQDWGHLNTEAFF. The DNA for the CDR3 is TGTGCCAGCAGCCAAGATTGGGGACACTTGAACACTGAAGCTTTCTTT.

The chain recombines TRBV18 with TRBJ1-2; D gene unclear. This CDR3 is built from 16 residues. The germline CDR1 and CDR2 sequences are KGHSH and LQKENI. The V and J ends lost 0 bases and 4 bases respectively, with 15 bases between them. The CDR3 bases are TGTGCCAGCTCACCACCCGGACCGGGAGGACTCTATGGCTACACCTTC. This translates into CASSPPGPGGLYGYTF.

This clone was seen only once. The chain employs TRBV5-1 and TRBJ1-2; TRBD1 matches 12 bases. The length of the CDR3 is 16 residues. Unmatched junction bases numbered 5, after V lost 0 bases and J lost 5 bases. The V gene's germline CDR1 is SGHRS and CDR2 YFSETQ. The CDR3 DNA reads TGCGCCAGCAGCTTGGGTTTGGGACAGGGGGCGTATGGCTACACCTTC. Translation gives CASSLGLGQGAYGYTF.

This clone was counted once. The V and J genes are TRBV20-1 and TRBJ2-1, with a tentative D call TRBD2 (5 bases). The CDR3 totals 11 residues. In germline, CDR1 is DFQATT, CDR2 SNEGSKA (reference sequence). Trimming took 6 bases from V and 14 from J, leaving 17 bases between them. The CDR3 nucleotides read TGCAGTGCCAGGCAGTTTCCCGGGGAGTTCTTC. Amino acid sequence: CSARQFPGEFF.

The sample holds one count of this clone. V usage is TRBV5-1 and J usage is TRBJ2-3, with 7 bases fitting TRBD2. Germline V gene lookup returns CDR1 SGHRS and CDR2 YFSETQ. V shed 1 base and J 4 bases; nucleotides not matched to a gene: 3. This CDR3 is built from 14 residues. This CDR3 reads CASSLTSVADTQYF. The CDR3 DNA sequence: TGCGCCAGCAGCTTGACTAGCGTCGCAGATACGCAGTATTTT.

The gene calls are TRBV11-3 and TRBJ2-1, with D perhaps TRBD1 (6 bases). The CDR3 length is 13 residues. CDR1 and CDR2 (germline): SGHNT, YENEEA. The V and J ends lost 2 bases and 5 bases respectively, with 7 bases between them. Here the CDR3 DNA reads TGTGCCAGCAGCTTATGGACAGACAATGAGCAGTTCTTC. The encoded protein is CASSLWTDNEQFF.

The rearrangement uses TRBV28 and TRBJ1-1, with 8 bases aligning to TRBD1. CDR1 is MDHEN, CDR2 SYDVKM, per germline. Trimming at V came to 6 bases and at J to 3 bases, leaving 3 bases not matched to a gene. The CDR3 has 13 residues. This CDR3 is CASRTDRDTEAFF. CDR3 DNA: TGTGCCAGCAGGACGGACAGGGACACTGAAGCTTTCTTT.

This sequence joins TRBV9 and TRBJ1-6; D is undetermined. The CDR3 spans 12 residues. Germline assignment: CDR1 SGDLS and CDR2 YYNGEE. The V end was cut by 1 base, the J end by 14 bases, with 10 bases between. This chain's CDR3 is CASSVTEGTLHF. The DNA for the CDR3 is TGTGCCAGCAGCGTAACAGAGGGCACCCTCCACTTT.

The chain employs TRBV4-1 and TRBJ1-5; 8 bases fit TRBD1. The V and J ends lost 1 base and 6 bases, in that order; junction bases with no gene match: 8. The CDR3 is made up of 16 amino acids. Germline CDR1 reads MGHRA; CDR2 reads YSYEKL. The CDR3 protein is CASSQVTGGVGQPQHF. The CDR3 DNA follows: TGCGCCAGCAGCCAAGTTACAGGGGGGGTTGGTCAGCCCCAGCATTTT.

This chain links TRBV28 with TRBJ2-1; 11 bases are a match to TRBD1. The germline V gene has CDR1 MDHEN and CDR2 SYDVKM. The CDR3 runs to 14 residues. The CDR3 sequence: CLSGTGGSWSEQFF. In DNA form, the CDR3 reads TGTCTCTCGGGGACAGGGGGGAGTTGGAGTGAGCAGTTCTTC.

The chain is built from TRBV7-9 and TRBJ1-1; 11 bases map to TRBD1. CDR1 and CDR2 (germline): SEHNR, FQNEAQ (reference sequence). The CDR3 has 13 residues. The J segment lost 6 bases and the V segment lost 8 bases, leaving 5 bases of the junction unmatched. The CDR3 region has the DNA TGTGCCAGCTTAGGACAGGGGGCTGCTGAAGCTTTCTTT. Translating it yields CASLGQGAAEAFF.

The rearrangement uses TRBV13 and TRBJ2-3, with D unresolved. This CDR3 region has 15 residues. Trimming cost V 5 bases and J 2 bases, with 14 bases left between them. Per germline, CDR1 PRHDT and CDR2 FYEKMQ (reference sequence). CDR3 loop: CASSVRGTITDTQYF. CDR3 DNA sequence: TGTGCCAGCAGCGTACGAGGAACGATCACAGATACGCAGTATTTT. The full variable domain, its missing parts supplied by reference TRBV13 and TRBJ2-3, is AAGVIQSPRHLIKEKRETATLKCYPIPRHDTVYWYQQGPGQDPQFLISFYEKMQSDKGSIPDRFSAQQFSDYHSELNMSSLELGDSALYFCASSVRGTITDTQYFGPGTRLTVL.

This chain uses TRBV12-3 or TRBV12-4 with TRBJ2-3; weak D call: TRBD1 (6 bases). The CDR3 has 11 residues. The V and J ends lost 8 bases and 9 bases respectively, with 12 bases between them. Here the CDR3 reads CASGQQGTQYF. CDR3 nucleotide sequence: TGTGCCAGCGGACAACAGGGCACGCAGTATTTT.

This chain connects TRBV19 to TRBJ1-4; 9 bases agree with TRBD1. V lost 5 bases and J lost 1; bases outside the gene matches: 5. The CDR3 totals 16 residues. The germline V gene has CDR1 LNHDA and CDR2 SQIVND (reference sequence). The CDR3 here is CASSVRDRETNEKLFF. The CDR3 nucleotides are TGTGCCAGTAGTGTCCGGGACAGGGAAACTAATGAAAAACTGTTTTTT.